One sample yielded the 5 T cell receptor beta chains listed below, sequenced in a study of T cells in narcolepsy. The repertoire was sequenced with immunoSEQ multiplex PCR; TCRdb's copy has only in-frame clones and lacks some. The sample consists of 15,000 to 20,000 clones, 72% of them appearing once. Sequencing input: CD45RA- memory CD8+ T cells from PBMCs. The receptors originated from a human donor with narcolepsy.

The V gene is TRBV30, the J gene TRBJ1-1, with TRBD1 identical over 7 bases. J lost 5 bases, V lost 5 bases, and 17 bases had no gene match. Looked up from germline, CDR1 is GTSNPN and CDR2 is SVGIG (reference sequence). The CDR3 loop spans 16 amino acids. The CDR3 nucleotides are TGTGCCTGGCTTAACTTAGACAGGGTCTATACGACTGAAGCTTTCTTT. Translated, it gives CAWLNLDRVYTTEAFF.

V is TRBV7-6 and J is TRBJ2-2; 12 bases line up with TRBD2. Germline V lookup: CDR1 SGHVS, CDR2 FNYEAQ. V lost 6 bases and J lost 3; bases outside the gene matches: 17. The CDR3 is 20 amino acids. The CDR3 DNA follows: TGTGCCAGCAGTTTCCCGGGACACCTCTCTAGCGGGAGGGACACCGGGGAGCTGTTTTTT. Translation gives CASSFPGHLSSGRDTGELFF.

The chain combines TRBV7-8 with TRBJ2-5; 8 nucleotides agree with TRBD2. Looked up from germline, CDR1 is SGHVS and CDR2 is FQNEAQ. J lost 0 bases, V lost 1 base, and 4 bases had no gene match. The CDR3 spans 16 residues. CDR3 in amino acids: CASSLDERGYQETQYF. As DNA, the CDR3 is TGTGCCAGCAGCTTAGATGAGCGGGGGTACCAAGAGACCCAGTACTTC.

The chain is built from TRBV11-2 and TRBJ1-2; D not resolved. The CDR3 has 13 amino acids. V was pared by 4 bases and J by 4 bases, with 10 bases between. CDR1 and CDR2 (germline): SGHAT, FQNNGV. Here the CDR3 reads CASSSRTAYGYTF. The CDR3 nucleotides read TGTGCCAGCAGCTCGCGGACCGCCTATGGCTACACCTTC.

This clone was detected only a few times. The V and J genes are TRBV29-1 and TRBJ2-1; D remains unclear. Germline CDR1 SQVTM, CDR2 ANQGSEA. This CDR3 comprises 13 residues. V lost 0 bases and J 5 bases, leaving 8 bases between the germline ends. The CDR3 here is CSVEDTYDNEQFF. The CDR3 coding sequence is TGCAGCGTTGAAGATACCTACGACAATGAGCAGTTCTTC.